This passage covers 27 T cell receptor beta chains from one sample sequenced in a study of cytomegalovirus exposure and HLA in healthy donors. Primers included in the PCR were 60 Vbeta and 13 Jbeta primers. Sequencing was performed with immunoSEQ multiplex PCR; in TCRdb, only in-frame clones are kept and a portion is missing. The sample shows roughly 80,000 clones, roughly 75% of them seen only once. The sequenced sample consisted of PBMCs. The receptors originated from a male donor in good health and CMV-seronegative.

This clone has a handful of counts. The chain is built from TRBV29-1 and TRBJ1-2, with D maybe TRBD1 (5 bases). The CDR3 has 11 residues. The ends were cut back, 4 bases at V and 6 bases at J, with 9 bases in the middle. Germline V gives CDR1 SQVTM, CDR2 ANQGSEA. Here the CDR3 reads CSVAGANGYTF. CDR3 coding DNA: TGCAGCGTTGCTGGGGCCAATGGCTACACCTTC. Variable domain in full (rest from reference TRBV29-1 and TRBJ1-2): SAVISQKPSRDICQRGTSLTIQCQVDSQVTMMFWYRQQPGQSLTLIATANQGSEATYESGFVIDKFPISRPNLTFSTLTVSNMSPEDSSIYLCSVAGANGYTFGSGTRLTVV.

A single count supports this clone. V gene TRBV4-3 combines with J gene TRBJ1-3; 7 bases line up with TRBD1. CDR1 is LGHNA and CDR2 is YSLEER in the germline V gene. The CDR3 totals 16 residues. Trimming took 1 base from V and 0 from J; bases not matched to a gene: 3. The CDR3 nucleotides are TGCGCCAGCAGCCAAGGGGACAGACACTCTGGAAACACCATATATTTT. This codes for CASSQGDRHSGNTIYF.

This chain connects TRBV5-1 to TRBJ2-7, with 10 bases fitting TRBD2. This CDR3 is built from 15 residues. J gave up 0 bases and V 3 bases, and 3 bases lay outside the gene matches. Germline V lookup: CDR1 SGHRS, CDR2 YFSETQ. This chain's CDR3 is CASSWTSGSSYEQYF. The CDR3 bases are TGCGCCAGCAGCTGGACTAGCGGCAGCTCCTACGAGCAGTACTTC.

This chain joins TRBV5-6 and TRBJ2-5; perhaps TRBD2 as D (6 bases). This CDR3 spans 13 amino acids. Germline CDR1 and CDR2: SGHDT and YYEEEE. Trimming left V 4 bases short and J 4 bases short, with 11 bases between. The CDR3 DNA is TGTGCCAGCAGCCTACTAGCTGGAGAGACCCAGTACTTC. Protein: CASSLLAGETQYF.

CDR3: CASSQDMRRASGELFF. In nucleotides, the CDR3 is TGTGCCAGCAGCCAAGATATGAGGAGAGCTTCTGGGGAGCTGTTTTTT. V usage is TRBV14 and J usage is TRBJ2-2, with D hard to call. This CDR3 comprises 16 residues. The germline V and J ends were trimmed by 0 bases and 8 bases, with 16 bases remaining between them. Germline V lookup: CDR1 SGHDN, CDR2 FVKESK.

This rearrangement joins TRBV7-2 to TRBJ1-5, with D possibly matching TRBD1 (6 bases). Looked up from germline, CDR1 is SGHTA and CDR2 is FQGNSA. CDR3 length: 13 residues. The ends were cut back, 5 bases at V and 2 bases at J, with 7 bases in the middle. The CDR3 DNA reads TGTGCCAGCAGCGCAGGGGGCAATCAGCCCCAGCATTTT. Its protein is CASSAGGNQPQHF. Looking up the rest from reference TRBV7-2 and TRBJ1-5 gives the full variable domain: GAGVSQSPSNKVTEKGKDVELRCDPISGHTALYWYRQSLGQGLEFLIYFQGNSAPDKSGLPSDRFSAERTGGSVSTLTIQRTQQEDSAVYLCASSAGGNQPQHFGDGTRLSIL.

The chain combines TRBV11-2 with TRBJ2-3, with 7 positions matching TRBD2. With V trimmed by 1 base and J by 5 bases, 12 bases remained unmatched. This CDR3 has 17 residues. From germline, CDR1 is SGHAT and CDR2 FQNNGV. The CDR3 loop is CASSLVPLAGAVDTQYF. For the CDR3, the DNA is TGTGCCAGCAGCTTAGTACCCTTGGCGGGAGCTGTAGATACGCAGTATTTT.

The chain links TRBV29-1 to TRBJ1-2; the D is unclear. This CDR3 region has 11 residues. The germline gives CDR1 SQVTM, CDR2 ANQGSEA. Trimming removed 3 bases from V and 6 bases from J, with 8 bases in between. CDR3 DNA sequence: TGCAGCGTTGAGCCCGGGGATGGCTACACCTTC. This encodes CSVEPGDGYTF.

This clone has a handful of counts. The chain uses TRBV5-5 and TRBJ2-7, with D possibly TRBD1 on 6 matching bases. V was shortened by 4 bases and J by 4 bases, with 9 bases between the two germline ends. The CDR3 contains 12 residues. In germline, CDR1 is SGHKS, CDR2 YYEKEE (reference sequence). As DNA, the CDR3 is TGTGCCAGCAGCCCGGACAGTTACGAGCAGTACTTC. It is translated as CASSPDSYEQYF.

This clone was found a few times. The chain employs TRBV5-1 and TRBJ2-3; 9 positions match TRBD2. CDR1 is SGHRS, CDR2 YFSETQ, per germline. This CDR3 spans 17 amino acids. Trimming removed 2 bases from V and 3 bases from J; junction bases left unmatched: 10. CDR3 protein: CASSFPGGGASTDTQYF. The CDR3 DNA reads TGCGCCAGCAGCTTCCCGGGCGGGGGGGCCTCTACAGATACGCAGTATTTT.

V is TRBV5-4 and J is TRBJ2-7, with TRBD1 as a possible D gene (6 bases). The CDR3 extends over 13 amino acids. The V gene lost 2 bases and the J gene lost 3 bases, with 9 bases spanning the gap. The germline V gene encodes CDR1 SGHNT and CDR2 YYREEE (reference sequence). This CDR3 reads CASSLPGVYEQYF. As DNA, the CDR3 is TGTGCCAGCAGCTTACCAGGGGTCTACGAGCAGTACTTC.

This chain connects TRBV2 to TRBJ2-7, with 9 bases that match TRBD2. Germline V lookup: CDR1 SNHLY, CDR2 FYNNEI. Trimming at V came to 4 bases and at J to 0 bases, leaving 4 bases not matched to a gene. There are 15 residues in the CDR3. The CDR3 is CASSVLTSGSYEQYF. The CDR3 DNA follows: TGTGCCAGCAGTGTCCTGACTAGCGGCTCCTACGAGCAGTACTTC. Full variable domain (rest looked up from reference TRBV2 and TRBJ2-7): EPEVTQTPSHQVTQMGQEVILRCVPISNHLYFYWYRQILGQKVEFLVSFYNNEISEKSEIFDDQFSVERPDGSNFTLKIRSTKLEDSAMYFCASSVLTSGSYEQYFGPGTRLTVT.

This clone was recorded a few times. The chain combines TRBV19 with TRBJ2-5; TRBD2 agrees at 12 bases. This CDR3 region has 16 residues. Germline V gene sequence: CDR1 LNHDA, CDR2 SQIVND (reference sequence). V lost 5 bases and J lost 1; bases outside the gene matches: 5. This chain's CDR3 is CASSPRTSGIQETQYF. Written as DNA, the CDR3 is TGTGCCAGTAGTCCCCGGACTAGCGGGATCCAAGAGACCCAGTACTTC. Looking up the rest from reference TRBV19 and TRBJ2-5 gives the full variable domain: DGGITQSPKYLFRKEGQNVTLSCEQNLNHDAMYWYRQDPGQGLRLIYYSQIVNDFQKGDIAEGYSVSREKKESFPLTVTSAQKNPTAFYLCASSPRTSGIQETQYFGPGTRLLVL.

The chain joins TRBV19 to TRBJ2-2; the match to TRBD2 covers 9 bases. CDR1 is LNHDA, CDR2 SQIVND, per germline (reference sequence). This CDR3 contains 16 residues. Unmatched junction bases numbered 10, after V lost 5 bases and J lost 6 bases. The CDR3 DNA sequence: TGTGCCAGTAGTCCACCGGGACTAGCCCTCCCCGGGGAGCTGTTTTTT. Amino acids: CASSPPGLALPGELFF.

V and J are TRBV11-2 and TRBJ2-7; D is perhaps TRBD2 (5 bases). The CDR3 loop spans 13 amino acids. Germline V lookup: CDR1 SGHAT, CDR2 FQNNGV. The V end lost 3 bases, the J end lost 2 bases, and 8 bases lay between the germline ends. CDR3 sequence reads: CASSFGEAYEQYF. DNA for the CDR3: TGTGCCAGCAGCTTCGGGGAAGCCTACGAGCAGTACTTC.

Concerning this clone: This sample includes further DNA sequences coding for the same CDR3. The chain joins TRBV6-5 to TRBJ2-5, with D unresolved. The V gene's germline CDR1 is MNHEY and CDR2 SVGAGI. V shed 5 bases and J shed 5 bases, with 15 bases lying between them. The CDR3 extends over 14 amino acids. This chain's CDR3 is CASSPQSAGETQYF. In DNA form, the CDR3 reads TGTGCCAGCAGTCCCCAGTCAGCCGGGGAGACCCAGTACTTC.

CDR3 DNA: TGTGCCAGCAGTTACCGACAGGGGGCGATTTACAATGAGCAGTTCTTC. It translates to CASSYRQGAIYNEQFF. The chain employs TRBV6-5 and TRBJ2-1, with 10 bases identical to TRBD1. After removal of 2 bases from V and 4 bases from J, the junction contained 5 bases not matched to a gene. The CDR3 loop spans 16 amino acids. Looked up from germline, CDR1 is MNHEY and CDR2 is SVGAGI.

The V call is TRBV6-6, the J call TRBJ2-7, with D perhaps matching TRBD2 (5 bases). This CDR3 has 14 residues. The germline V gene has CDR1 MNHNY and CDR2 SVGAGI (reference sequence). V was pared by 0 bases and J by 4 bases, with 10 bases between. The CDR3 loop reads CASSYSGPGYEQYF. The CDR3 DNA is TGTGCCAGCAGTTACTCGGGTCCGGGGTACGAGCAGTACTTC.

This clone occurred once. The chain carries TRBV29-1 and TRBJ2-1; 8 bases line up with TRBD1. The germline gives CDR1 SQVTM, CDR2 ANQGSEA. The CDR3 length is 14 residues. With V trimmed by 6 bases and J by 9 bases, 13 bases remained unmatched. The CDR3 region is CSVVDRVNWIEQFF. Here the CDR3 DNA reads TGCAGCGTCGTGGACAGGGTGAATTGGATTGAGCAGTTCTTC.

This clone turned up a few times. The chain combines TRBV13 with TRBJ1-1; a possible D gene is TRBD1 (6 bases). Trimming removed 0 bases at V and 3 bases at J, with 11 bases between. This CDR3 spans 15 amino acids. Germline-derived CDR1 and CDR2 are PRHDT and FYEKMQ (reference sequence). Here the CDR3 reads CASSLGGGRYTEAFF. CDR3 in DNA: TGTGCCAGCAGCTTAGGAGGGGGTCGCTACACTGAAGCTTTCTTT.

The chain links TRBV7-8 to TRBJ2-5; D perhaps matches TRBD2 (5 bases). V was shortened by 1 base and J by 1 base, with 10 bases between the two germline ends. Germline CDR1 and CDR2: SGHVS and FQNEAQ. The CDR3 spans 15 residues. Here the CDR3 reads CASSLERAFQETQYF. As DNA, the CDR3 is TGTGCCAGCAGCTTAGAGAGGGCATTCCAAGAGACCCAGTACTTC.

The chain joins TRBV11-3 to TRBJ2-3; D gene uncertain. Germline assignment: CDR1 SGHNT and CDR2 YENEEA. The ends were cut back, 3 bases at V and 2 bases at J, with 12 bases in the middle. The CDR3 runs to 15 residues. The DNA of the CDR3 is TGTGCCAGCAGCTTGGAAGGCGGTCCCACAGATACGCAGTATTTT. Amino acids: CASSLEGGPTDTQYF.

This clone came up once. CDR3 protein: CAWKGQINYGYTF. CDR3 bases: TGTGCCTGGAAGGGACAAATTAACTATGGCTACACCTTC. J is TRBJ1-2 and V is TRBV30, with a weak D call TRBD1 (6 bases). CDR3 length: 13 amino acids. Trimming removed 4 bases at V and 1 base at J, with 10 bases between. Germline V gives CDR1 GTSNPN, CDR2 SVGIG (reference sequence).

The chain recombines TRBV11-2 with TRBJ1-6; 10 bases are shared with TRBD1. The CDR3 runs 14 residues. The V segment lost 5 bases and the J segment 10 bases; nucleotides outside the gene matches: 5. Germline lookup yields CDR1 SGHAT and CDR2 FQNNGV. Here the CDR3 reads CASSPGQGSSPLHF. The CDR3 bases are TGTGCCAGCAGCCCGGGACAGGGGAGCTCACCCCTCCACTTT.

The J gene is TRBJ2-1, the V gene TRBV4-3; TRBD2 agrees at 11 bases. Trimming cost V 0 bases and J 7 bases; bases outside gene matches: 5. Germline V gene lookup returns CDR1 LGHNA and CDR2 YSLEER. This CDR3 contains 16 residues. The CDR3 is CASSQEGSGGANEQFF. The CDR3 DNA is TGCGCCAGCAGCCAAGAGGGTAGCGGGGGGGCAAATGAGCAGTTCTTC.

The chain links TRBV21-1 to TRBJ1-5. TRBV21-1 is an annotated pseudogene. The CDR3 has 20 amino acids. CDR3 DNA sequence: TGTGCCAGCAGCCTTAAAGCGGGGGGAAAAGGGGTCAGGGGCAATCAGCCCCAGCATTTT. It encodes CASSLKAGGKGVRGNQPQHF.

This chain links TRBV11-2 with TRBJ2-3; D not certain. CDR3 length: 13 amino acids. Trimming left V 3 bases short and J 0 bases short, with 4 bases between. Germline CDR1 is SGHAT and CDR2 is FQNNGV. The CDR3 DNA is TGTGCCAGCAGCTTGCAGAGCACAGATACGCAGTATTTT. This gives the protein CASSLQSTDTQYF.